The clone carrying this T cell receptor beta chain was seen more than once but under ten times. The antigen is unknown. Primers used in a second PCR of roughly 7 to 11 cycles were a sample-barcoded 5' primer and a J-beta primer mix. TCRdb independently ran MiXCR on the 5' RACE reads; one entry per CDR3 protein. The sample shows approximately 1.5 million distinct CDR3 sequences, about 35% of them seen only once. This entry belongs to a study of blood T cells in healthy people across ages. For the study at large: In model experiments, template switching was able to capture about one barcoded beta molecule for every two T cells that were present. Study-wide results and limits: There were more naive CD4+ cells and higher diversity in long-lived donors than in aged donors.

Peripheral blood samples of 9 to 10 milliliters were drawn from each donor. Extraction yielded at least 6 micrograms of total RNA per sample. Deletions cut 4 bases from V and 5 bases from J, with 12 bases between. Germline V gene lookup returns CDR1 SGHTA and CDR2 FQGTGA. The CDR3 consists of 14 residues. The specimen sequenced was blood. The receptor was isolated from a woman in her twenties or thirties in good health. The rearrangement joins TRBV7-3 to TRBJ2-1, with D unclear. CDR3 in DNA: TGTGCCAGCAGCTCACATACCCCGCACAATGAGCAGTTCTTC. It yields the protein CASSSHTPHNEQFF.